The clone carrying this T cell receptor beta chain was found many times. What it recognizes is unknown. As every portion of the isolated RNA was reverse transcribed, the sequencing read expressed TCRB transcripts. The data were produced by immunoSEQ multiplex PCR, yet TCRdb's version contains in-frame clones alone and is incomplete. The sample carries about 190,000 clones, approximately 8.1% recorded once. A sort by CD45RO/CCR7/CD25/CD127/CD95/CD27 yielded CD4+ naive, central memory, regulatory and stem cell-like memory cells. The sample is drawn from a study of beta chain features in type 1 diabetes. Study details: Patients looked much like healthy donors when it came to age, gender and cell yields. General study results and limits: All four CD4+ subsets of Type 1 diabetes patients contained TCRB CDR3s that were moderately but significantly shorter.

Germline V gene sequence: CDR1 SNHLY, CDR2 FYNNEI. The CDR3 length is 14 residues. V was pared by 7 bases and J by 0 bases, with 10 bases between. The sequenced sample was central memory CD4+ T cells from blood. The chain uses TRBV2 and TRBJ2-1; D is perhaps TRBD1 (5 bases). The receptor was isolated from a middle-aged woman with type 1 diabetes. The CDR3 DNA reads TGTGCCAGCAATCTTCAGGGCTCCTACAATGAGCAGTTCTTC. Its translation: CASNLQGSYNEQFF.